This record covers a single T cell receptor (beta chain). Its antigen is still unknown. Germline values: CDR1 LGHNA, CDR2 YSLEER. After removal of 4 bases from V and 1 base from J, the junction contained 2 bases not matched to a gene. This CDR3 has 15 amino acids. As to treatment: oral pan-JAK inhibitor, 5-10 mg twice daily. This sample is drawn from a study of CD8+ T cells in alopecia areata. Study-wide results and caveats: For lesional scalp, especially alopecia totalis/universalis, clonality was higher than in normal scalp. Tofacitinib produced a significant decrease in scalp clonality and in expanded CD8+ clones among the top 100. Normal skin contains resident alphabeta T cells, and these are also sequenced in scalp samples.

The authors extracted RNA and reverse transcribed it into cDNA as the sequencing template. Sequencing was performed with immunoSEQ multiplex PCR; in TCRdb, only in-frame clones are kept and a portion is missing. The data show about 220,000 clones, more than 45% seen once. The rearrangement links TRBV4-3 to TRBJ2-7; 12 bases match TRBD2. Here the sequenced sample was CD4+ T cells sorted from blood, taken at week 4, from a patient treated with tofacitinib. The sequence was obtained from a human donor with alopecia areata. The DNA for the CDR3 is TGCGCCAGCAGCCGCACTAGCGGGGGGTCCTACGAGCAGTACTTC. Protein sequence: CASSRTSGGSYEQYF.